What follows are 14 T cell receptor beta chains derived from one specimen sequenced in a study of identical twins. TCRdb re-analysed the 5' RACE reads in MiXCR, keeping a single row per CDR3 protein. This table holds 400,000 to 550,000 distinct CDR3 sequences, around an eighth found once. This sample also belongs to another study, concerning yellow fever vaccine responses in identical twins.

The material sequenced was CD4+ T cells sorted from blood. These receptor sequences come from a woman aged 18 to 35 in good health.

V gene TRBV10-2 combines with J gene TRBJ1-2; TRBD1 is a possible D gene (6 bases). The CDR3 length is 17 residues. V was pared by 8 bases and J by 0 bases, with 22 bases between. Germline CDR1 reads WSHSY; CDR2 reads SAAADI. In nucleotides, the CDR3 is TGCGCCAGCTCGACCTCCGGGACACCTTTTGCTAACTATGGCTACACCTTC. It codes for CASSTSGTPFANYGYTF.

V is TRBV11-2 and J is TRBJ2-7; D is perhaps TRBD1 or TRBD2 (7 bases each). The CDR3 is made up of 13 amino acids. The germline V gene has CDR1 SGHAT and CDR2 FQNNGV. The V end lost 7 bases, the J end lost 1 base, and 11 bases lay between the germline ends. CDR3 protein: CASTRGGSYEQYF. The CDR3 nucleotides are TGTGCCAGCACCAGGGGGGGATCCTACGAGCAGTACTTC.

V is TRBV7-2 and J is TRBJ2-4; the D gene could be TRBD1 or TRBD2 (5 bases each). The germline V and J ends were trimmed by 6 bases and 5 bases, with 11 bases remaining between them. The CDR3 spans 13 residues. Per germline, CDR1 SGHTA and CDR2 FQGNSA. As DNA, the CDR3 is TGTGCCAGCAGTTACCGGGGACAAAACATTCAGTACTTC. It yields the protein CASSYRGQNIQYF.

The chain uses TRBV11-1 and TRBJ2-2; 8 bases match TRBD1. Trimming removed 3 bases from V and 4 bases from J; junction bases left unmatched: 13. Germline CDR1 is SGHAT and CDR2 is FQDESV (reference sequence). The CDR3 loop spans 18 amino acids. Here the CDR3 reads CASSLGFTGGRTTGELFF. The CDR3 DNA reads TGTGCCAGCAGCTTGGGCTTCACAGGGGGGAGAACCACCGGGGAGCTGTTTTTT. Complete variable domain (other parts from reference TRBV11-1 and TRBJ2-2): EAEVAQSPRYKITEKSQAVAFWCDPISGHATLYWYRQILGQGPELLVQFQDESVVDDSQLPKDRFSAERLKGVDSTLKIQPAELGDSAMYLCASSLGFTGGRTTGELFFGEGSRLTVL.

There are a few counts of this clonotype. The chain carries TRBV6-1 and TRBJ2-1; a possible D gene is TRBD2 (6 bases). Germline V gene lookup returns CDR1 MNHNS and CDR2 SASEGT. This CDR3 region has 17 residues. Deletions cut 0 bases from V and 6 bases from J, with 18 bases between. The DNA for the CDR3 is TGTGCCAGCAGTGAAGCCGGGGCCAAACTCGGGGGCAATGAGCAGTTCTTC. Protein: CASSEAGAKLGGNEQFF.

The gene calls are TRBV20-1 and TRBJ1-2; unclear D gene. This CDR3 is 12 amino acids long. In germline, CDR1 is DFQATT, CDR2 SNEGSKA (reference sequence). The V gene lost 0 bases and the J gene lost 8 bases, with 10 bases spanning the gap. CDR3 in amino acids: CSARDSGGGYTF. Here the CDR3 DNA reads TGCAGTGCTAGAGATAGCGGAGGAGGCTACACCTTC.

The chain combines TRBV27 with TRBJ2-3; 8 nucleotides agree with TRBD1. CDR3 length: 14 residues. Germline V gene lookup returns CDR1 MNHEY and CDR2 SMNVEV (reference sequence). The ends lost 8 bases at V and 2 bases at J; junction bases unmatched: 6. This CDR3 reads CASHRGVFTDTQYF. In nucleotides, the CDR3 is TGTGCCAGCCACAGGGGGGTCTTCACAGATACGCAGTATTTT.

The gene calls are TRBV6-1 and TRBJ2-7, with TRBD2 as a possible D gene (5 bases). Germline lookup yields CDR1 MNHNS and CDR2 SASEGT. This CDR3 has 14 amino acids. V lost 3 bases, J lost 2 bases, and 11 bases lay in between. DNA of the CDR3: TGTGCCAGCAGTGAGAAACTAGGACCCTACGAGCAGTACTTC. Protein: CASSEKLGPYEQYF.

The chain joins TRBV29-1 to TRBJ2-3; D possibly corresponds to TRBD2 (6 bases). The CDR3 is made up of 15 amino acids. From germline, CDR1 is SQVTM and CDR2 ANQGSEA. Trimming took off 1 base at V and 0 bases at J, with 11 bases between the two ends. CDR3 sequence: CSVEAAGTSTDTQYF. CDR3 DNA sequence: TGCAGCGTTGAAGCCGCGGGGACTAGCACAGATACGCAGTATTTT.

In this sample, this clonotype turned up a few times. The gene calls are TRBV5-1 and TRBJ2-3; TRBD2 agrees at 9 bases. The trim removed 2 bases at V and 3 bases at J, leaving 4 bases unmatched. The CDR3 consists of 15 residues. CDR1 is SGHRS and CDR2 is YFSETQ in the germline V gene. DNA for the CDR3: TGCGCCAGCAGCTTTCAAGCGGGGGGAACAGATACGCAGTATTTT. It translates to CASSFQAGGTDTQYF. The whole variable domain, remainder taken from reference TRBV5-1 and TRBJ2-3, is KAGVTQTPRYLIKTRGQQVTLSCSPISGHRSVSWYQQTPGQGLQFLFEYFSETQRNKGNFPGRFSGRQFSNSRSEMNVSTLELGDSALYLCASSFQAGGTDTQYFGPGTRLTVL.

This clonotype was counted only a few times. V is TRBV12-3 or TRBV12-4 and J is TRBJ2-4, with no clear D. The CDR3 consists of 14 residues. The V end was cut by 5 bases, the J end by 9 bases, with 17 bases between. This chain's CDR3 is CASSHTLPGRIQYF. CDR3 coding DNA: TGTGCCAGCAGTCACACCTTGCCCGGCCGCATTCAGTACTTC.

This clonotype occurred a few times. The chain recombines TRBV4-3 with TRBJ2-3; TRBD1 agrees at 8 bases. Germline V gene sequence: CDR1 LGHNA, CDR2 YSLEER. V was clipped by 0 bases and J by 2 bases; unmatched bases: 13. CDR3 length: 19 amino acids. CDR3: CASSQEGNKDRAYTDTQYF. The DNA of the CDR3 is TGCGCCAGCAGCCAAGAAGGTAACAAGGACAGGGCGTACACAGATACGCAGTATTTT.

This clonotype was detected many times. This chain uses TRBV21-1 with TRBJ2-7. TRBV21-1 corresponds to a pseudogene. The CDR3 length is 15 residues. The CDR3 sequence: CASSKERSDPYEQYF. CDR3 coding DNA: TGTGCCAGCAGCAAAGAACGGTCAGATCCCTACGAGCAGTACTTC.

In this sample, this clonotype turned up a few times. The CDR3 bases are TGTGCCATCAGTGTTACAGGGAGTGTCACCGGGGAGCTGTTTTTT. Protein product: CAISVTGSVTGELFF. The chain carries TRBV10-3 and TRBJ2-2; D may be TRBD1 (6 bases). Germline CDR1 reads ENHRY; CDR2 reads SYGVKD. This CDR3 is built from 15 residues. V was cut by 4 bases and J by 4 bases, with 13 bases left in between.